What follows are 3 T cell receptor beta chains derived from one specimen sequenced in a study of blood T cell repertoires in COVID-19. The table came from immunoSEQ multiplex PCR; TCRdb's copy has only in-frame clones and leaves some out. The table lists 140,000 to 150,000 clones, roughly 90% of them singletons. The sample taken for sequencing was peripheral blood. These receptors were taken from a human donor in a cohort sampled during active COVID-19.

The rearrangement joins TRBV5-6 to TRBJ2-7; unclear D gene. CDR1 is SGHDT, CDR2 YYEEEE, per germline. The length of the CDR3 is 13 residues. Trimming took 0 bases from V and 2 from J, leaving 6 bases between them. Written as DNA, the CDR3 is TGTGCCAGCAGCTTGGGGCCCGCCTACGAGCAGTACTTC. Translation gives CASSLGPAYEQYF.

In its sample, this clone was seen once. The genes are TRBV3-1 (or the pseudogene TRBV3-2) and TRBJ2-3, with TRBD1 as a possible D gene (5 bases). This CDR3 contains 15 residues. The V and J ends lost 0 bases and 8 bases respectively, with 15 bases between them. CDR1 is LGHDT, CDR2 YNNKEL, per germline (reference sequence). CDR3 coding DNA: TGTGCCAGCAGCCAAGAACTGACAGCGAGAGCTACGCAGTATTTT. Protein product: CASSQELTARATQYF.

The rearrangement links TRBV11-2 to TRBJ2-7; 10 bases are shared with TRBD2. The CDR3 extends over 15 amino acids. The germline gives CDR1 SGHAT, CDR2 FQNNGV. The V gene end was trimmed by 0 bases and the J gene end by 8 bases; junction bases not matched to a gene: 7. The CDR3 bases are TGTGCCAGCAGCTTAGATTTACTAGCGGGGAGCAAGCAGTACTTC. This codes for CASSLDLLAGSKQYF.